The source of this T cell receptor beta chain is a study of T-cell memory formation after mild COVID-19. Overall study: TCR clusters largely stayed donor specific. General study points: Some clones that responded were present in memory (sampled pre-infection), which suggests cross-reactive memory joined. Clones contracting over day 15 to 85 were CD4/CD8 balanced, with later expanders leaning CD4+.

A 5'RACE reaction primed in the constant segment made cDNA libraries of TCR alpha and TCR beta, and these carried sample barcodes and UMIs. TCRdb re-called the 5' RACE reads through MiXCR, storing one row per CDR3 protein. The top ten hold 20% to 25% of the sample, which has 400,000 to 500,000 distinct CDR3 sequences, approximately 18% seen once. The germline gives CDR1 MGHRA, CDR2 YSYEKL. Trimming removed 1 base at V and 10 bases at J, with 12 bases between. CDR3 size: 13 residues. There are many counts of this clonotype. What it recognizes is unknown. This chain links TRBV4-1 with TRBJ2-3; unclear D gene. The specimen was PBMCs or a T cell subset sorted from them (not recorded which). The TCR was taken from a man aged 18-30 years who had mild COVID-19 (a few samples of this study predate the infection). Cell type and time point are not known. In nucleotides, the CDR3 is TGCGCCAGCAGCCAAGTGCCCGGTGGTGCGCAGTATTTT. It is translated as CASSQVPGGAQYF.